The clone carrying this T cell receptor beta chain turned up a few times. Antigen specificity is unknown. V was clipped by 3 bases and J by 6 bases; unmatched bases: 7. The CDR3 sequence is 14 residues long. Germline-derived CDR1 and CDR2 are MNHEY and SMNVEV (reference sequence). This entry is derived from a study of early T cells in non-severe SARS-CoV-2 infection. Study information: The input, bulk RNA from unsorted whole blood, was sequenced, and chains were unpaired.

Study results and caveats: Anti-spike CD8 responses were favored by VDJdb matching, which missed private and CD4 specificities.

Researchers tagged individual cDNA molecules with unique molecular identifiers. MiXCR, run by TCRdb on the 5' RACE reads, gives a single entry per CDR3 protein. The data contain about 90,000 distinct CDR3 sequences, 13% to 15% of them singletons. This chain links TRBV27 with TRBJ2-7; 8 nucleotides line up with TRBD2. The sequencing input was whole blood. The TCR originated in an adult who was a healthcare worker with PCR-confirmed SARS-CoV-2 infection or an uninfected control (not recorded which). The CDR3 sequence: CASSFRGTRSEQYF. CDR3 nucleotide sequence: TGTGCCAGCAGTTTCCGAGGGACTAGATCCGAGCAGTACTTC.